The rows below give T cell receptor beta chains drawn from one sample of a study of identifying expanded T cells in peripheral blood. Clones were read by immunoSEQ multiplex PCR, and TCRdb kept only the in-frame ones, dropping some. The table shows 90,000 to 100,000 clones, with 88% occurring only once. Sequencing was done on a sample of blood. All receptors come from a person aged 18-69 years in good health. Both conserved end residues are part of each CDR3. D genes are given only for firm matches. Clone size, where shown, is once, few, many, or a class for clones that have expanded.

j_call,v_call,cdr3_length,d_call,clone_size,cdr3_aa,cdr3_nt
TRBJ1-5,TRBV7-2,14,TRBD1,NA,CASSRGTGDQPQHF,TGTGCCAGCAGCCGTGGGACAGGGGATCAGCCCCAGCATTTT
TRBJ1-5,TRBV30,17,TRBD1,NA,CAWSPGPGTGGGQPQHF,TGTGCCTGGAGTCCGGGGCCCGGGACAGGAGGGGGTCAGCCCCAGCATTTT
TRBJ1-2,TRBV5-1,15,NA,NA,CASSPFLRANYGYTF,TGCGCCAGCAGCCCCTTCCTTAGGGCTAACTATGGCTACACCTTC
TRBJ2-5,TRBV30,16,NA,NA,CAWRETHSFRGQTQYF,TGTGCCTGGAGGGAGACCCACTCCTTCCGCGGTCAGACCCAGTACTTC
TRBJ1-5,TRBV7-2,15,NA,NA,CASSQGRFSNQPQHF,TGTGCCAGCAGCCAAGGGCGGTTTAGCAATCAGCCCCAGCATTTT
TRBJ2-5,TRBV5-5,13,NA,NA,CASSLMFQETQYF,TGTGCCAGCAGCTTGATGTTCCAAGAGACCCAGTACTTC
TRBJ1-2,TRBV7-9,15,TRBD1,NA,CASSLNNRGLDGYTF,TGTGCCAGCAGCTTGAATAACAGGGGGCTTGATGGCTACACCTTC
TRBJ1-1,TRBV6-5,13,NA,NA,CASKQQENTEAFF,TGTGCCAGCAAGCAGCAGGAGAACACTGAAGCTTTCTTT
TRBJ1-5,TRBV2,13,NA,NA,CASSEGGVQPQHF,TGTGCCAGCAGTGAAGGAGGGGTCCAGCCCCAGCATTTT
TRBJ2-6,TRBV6-1,17,NA,NA,CASSEDGRISGANVLTF,TGTGCCAGCAGTGAAGATGGTAGGATCTCTGGGGCCAACGTCCTGACTTTC
TRBJ2-7,TRBV5-1,14,NA,NA,CASSSDRVRYEQYF,TGCGCCAGCAGCTCAGATAGGGTAAGGTACGAGCAGTACTTC
TRBJ2-2,TRBV10-1,14,TRBD2,NA,CASRSGANTGELFF,TGCGCCAGCCGTAGCGGGGCGAACACCGGGGAGCTGTTTTTT
TRBJ2-1,TRBV5-1,16,NA,NA,CASSLSTGSGYNEQFF,TGCGCCAGCAGCTTGAGTACGGGTAGCGGATACAATGAGCAGTTCTTC
TRBJ2-3,TRBV30,17,NA,once,CAWTPNRDWTLQVTQYF,TGTGCCTGGACCCCAAACCGGGACTGGACCCTTCAAGTTACGCAGTATTTT
TRBJ2-7,TRBV6-6,13,NA,NA,CATRVGRAYEQYF,TGTGCCACCAGGGTGGGCAGGGCCTACGAGCAGTACTTC
TRBJ2-3,TRBV7-2,16,NA,NA,CASSLIRGLYTDTQYF,TGTGCCAGCAGCTTAATACGAGGCCTATACACAGATACGCAGTATTTT
TRBJ2-1,TRBV27,22,TRBD1,NA,CASSLVRWGQGRPGSSYNEQFF,TGTGCCAGCAGTTTAGTGCGGTGGGGACAGGGGCGACCGGGTTCCTCCTACAATGAGCAGTTCTTC
TRBJ1-3,TRBV10-3,16,NA,NA,CAISESMGISGNTIYF,TGTGCCATCAGTGAGTCGATGGGAATCTCTGGAAACACCATATATTTT
TRBJ1-2,TRBV6-1,14,NA,NA,CASTYIGGIYGYTF,TGTGCCAGCACCTACATTGGGGGAATCTATGGCTACACCTTC
TRBJ1-3,TRBV6-1,14,NA,NA,CASSDGASGNTIYF,TGTGCCAGCAGTGATGGAGCCTCTGGAAACACCATATATTTT
TRBJ1-5,TRBV6-5,15,NA,NA,CASSYSPGVDQPQHF,TGTGCCAGCAGTTACTCACCGGGGGTCGATCAGCCCCAGCATTTT
TRBJ1-1,TRBV30,15,TRBD1,NA,CAWTWDREVPTEAFF,TGTGCCTGGACGTGGGACAGGGAGGTCCCCACTGAAGCTTTCTTT
TRBJ1-5,TRBV7-9,13,NA,few,CASSLVNHQPQHF,TGTGCCAGCAGCTTAGTAAACCATCAGCCCCAGCATTTT
TRBJ1-5,TRBV19,16,NA,NA,CASSIGGSPSNQPQHF,TGTGCCAGTAGTATAGGGGGAAGCCCTAGCAATCAGCCCCAGCATTTT
TRBJ1-6,TRBV9,16,TRBD1,NA,CASSLGQLRYNSPLHF,TGTGCCAGCAGCCTGGGACAGCTTCGCTATAATTCACCCCTCCACTTT
TRBJ1-1,TRBV18,13,TRBD1,NA,CASSVRQGAEAFF,TGTGCCAGCTCAGTTCGACAGGGGGCTGAAGCTTTCTTT
TRBJ1-2,TRBV19,14,TRBD1,NA,CASSSGQGARGYTF,TGTGCCAGTAGTTCGGGACAGGGGGCGCGAGGCTACACCTTC
TRBJ1-3,TRBV7-9,18,TRBD1,NA,CASSLVWGRGSSGNTIYF,TGTGCCAGCAGCTTAGTCTGGGGCAGGGGGTCTTCTGGAAACACCATATATTTT
TRBJ1-3,TRBV18,17,NA,NA,CASSPIEGMASGNTIYF,TGTGCCAGCTCACCAATTGAAGGGATGGCCTCTGGAAACACCATATATTTT
TRBJ2-3,TRBV7-6,14,NA,NA,CASSSAETWDAQYF,TGTGCCAGCAGCTCCGCAGAGACTTGGGATGCGCAGTATTTT
TRBJ1-6,TRBV10-3,12,TRBD1,few,CAISRGPTPLHF,TGTGCCATCAGTAGGGGGCCGACACCCCTCCACTTT
TRBJ1-5,TRBV4-2,14,NA,NA,CASSQEGINQPQHF,TGTGCCAGCAGCCAAGAGGGGATAAATCAGCCCCAGCATTTT
TRBJ2-3,TRBV19,13,NA,NA,CASRRLASDTQYF,TGTGCCAGTAGGCGGCTAGCGAGCGATACGCAGTATTTT
TRBJ1-1,TRBV19,14,NA,NA,CASRKMGSNTEAFF,TGTGCCAGTAGGAAAATGGGGTCGAACACTGAAGCTTTCTTT
TRBJ1-1,TRBV7-3,13,NA,NA,CASSLGRLLEAFF,TGTGCCAGCAGCTTAGGCAGATTACTTGAAGCTTTCTTT
TRBJ2-7,TRBV18,13,NA,NA,CASSAGSVYEQYF,TGTGCCAGCTCGGCAGGGTCCGTCTACGAGCAGTACTTC
TRBJ2-3,TRBV9,12,NA,NA,CASSVGGDTQYF,TGTGCCAGCAGCGTTGGTGGAGATACGCAGTATTTT
TRBJ2-1,TRBV27,13,NA,once,CASSYLSNNEQFF,TGTGCCAGCAGTTACCTTTCGAACAATGAGCAGTTCTTC
TRBJ2-3,TRBV4-2,14,NA,many,CASSQERGVDTQYF,TGTGCCAGCAGCCAAGAAAGAGGGGTGGATACGCAGTATTTT
TRBJ2-3,TRBV5-4,15,NA,NA,CASSLGNREIDTQYF,TGTGCCAGCAGCTTGGGGAACAGGGAAATAGATACGCAGTATTTT
TRBJ1-1,TRBV6-5,13,NA,NA,CASSYSPGREAFF,TGTGCCAGCAGTTACAGCCCGGGGCGCGAAGCTTTCTTT
TRBJ1-2,TRBV30,14,TRBD1,NA,CAWRGGGQGHGYTF,TGTGCCTGGAGGGGTGGGGGACAGGGCCATGGCTACACCTTC